This T cell receptor (beta chain) was identified during a study of liver allograft versus peripheral blood T cells. Study context: Peripheral blood of the recipients supplied T cell receptor repertoires that were compared with those in transplanted livers.

Study-level results: A difference was reportedly observed between T cell receptor repertoires inside liver allografts and those in peripheral blood.

V was trimmed by 6 bases and J by 0 bases, leaving 12 bases between them. The germline CDR1 and CDR2 sequences are DFQATT and SNEGSKA (reference sequence). The CDR3 totals 13 residues. TCRdb redid the calling of the reads with MiXCR, one entry per CDR3 protein. The sample lists 8,500 or so distinct CDR3 sequences, roughly a quarter occurring once. On this clonotype: The antigen is unknown.

The genes are TRBV20-1 and TRBJ2-7, with D possibly being TRBD2 (5 bases). This sequence was found in a human patient who had a liver transplant. Some T cells may be the graft donor's. The CDR3 is CSAELGISYEQYF. For the CDR3, the DNA is TGCAGTGCGGAACTAGGAATCTCCTACGAGCAGTACTTC.